The entry that follows covers one TCR beta chain sequence. This clone came up a few times. The antigen this receptor binds is unknown. One base away there is no much larger clone; base qualities are not given. The source of the sample is a study of cytomegalovirus exposure and HLA in healthy donors (dated by TCRdb to the late 2010s). Regarding the complete study: An earlier analysis of more than 550 of the donors reported 250 to 300 Gb of sequence data and 117 million unique TCR beta sequences obtained from about 170 million T cells. An early release covering around 630 HLA-typed donors comprised approximately 300 gigabases of sequencing data and some 79 million unique TCR sequences. Among the roughly 410 genotyped donors, approximately 82% belonged to the genetic ancestry cluster associated with self-reported Caucasian donors. The study aimed to test whether cataloging public T cell receptors could reveal signatures of past pathogen exposure. Using immunosequencing, the study profiled T cell repertoires from 550 to 750 subjects and related those repertoires to cytomegalovirus serostatus. Along with the roughly 670-subject first cohort, a separate validation cohort of over a hundred different subjects was used. To predict cytomegalovirus infection status, the study combined high-throughput TCR immunosequencing, statistical association of individual TCRs with disease status, and machine learning. A later analysis re-analyzed previously published TCR beta repertoires from about 600 donors and added high-resolution HLA genotyping to study TCR occurrence patterns. In the later analysis, no new phenotypic data were used to find candidate immune exposures; instead, reliance was placed on TCR beta sequences and their occurrence across donors. An earlier analysis of approximately 580 of the donors used high-throughput TCR beta sequencing to judge whether each TCR beta V gene segment behaved as functional or pseudogenic. Donor age, sex, ethnicity and CMV serostatus were compiled alongside the repertoire data. Genome-wide SNP genotypes for about 65% of the 666 donors were used in a later genetic analysis, which treated that subset as a discovery cohort. Every repertoire in the discovery cohort had been generated on one and the same sequencing platform. HLA typing covered class I and class II loci at four-digit resolution. The number of donors typed differed by locus, with about 629-640 for A, B, C, DRB1 and DQB1, around 500 for DQA1, over 600 for DPA1, and around 430 for DPB1. Four or five DR-DQ haplotypes were handled as single units for association and clustering because linkage in the cohort was strong. On average, roughly 240,000 unique TCR beta nucleotide sequences were sequenced per donor among 398 genotyped donors of the cohort, with 15% to 20% of those sequences being non-productive.

The cohort comprised more than 550 healthy bone marrow donors. At the time of sampling, all cohort members were nominally healthy, though unrecorded immune exposures were likely present. The donor was CMV seropositive and belonged to the group of 270 or so seropositive cohort members. A peripheral blood sample was collected from each donor, and TCR beta sequencing was performed on peripheral blood mononuclear cells. Genomic DNA extraction from the blood cell samples was performed with the Qiagen DNeasy Blood Extraction Kit. Points the paper makes about the study in general: Immune exposure information for the cohort was limited to CMV serostatus. A few of the identified cytomegalovirus-associated TCR beta chains were confirmed in vitro to be specific for cytomegalovirus antigens. Because HLA typing was missing for some donors at each locus, association tests included only the typed subset. In the study, 150 to 200 TCR beta chains were listed as associated with cytomegalovirus. A later analysis reported that several top co-occurrence clusters appeared linked to parvovirus B19, influenza, CMV and Epstein-Barr virus. Compared with the roughly 670-donor mean, donors in an Asian-associated ancestry cluster had fewer N-insertions in productive TCRs, according to a later genetic analysis. Correlated functional status among segregating V segments might be attributable to linkage disequilibrium, but an unknown experimental factor could not be ruled out. The authors suggested that the approach could potentially be generalized to other disease states and immunological phenotypes. A later analysis found that HLA-associated TCR beta chains were more clonally expanded and had lower generation probabilities than equally common non-associated chains. Specific HLA alleles were associated with 15,000 to 20,000 TCR beta sequences at a false discovery rate of 0.05 in a later analysis. In this cohort, only TCR beta chains were sequenced, and detectable features were limited by the absence of alpha or paired-chain data. Presence/absence analyses assumed roughly uniform sequencing depth across donors, an assumption that may not hold. In an earlier analysis of fewer than 700 of the donors, most TCR beta V segments appeared in productive rearrangements about 87% or about 30% of the time, broadly matching IMGT annotations. Because counts were too low, seventeen rarely observed V segments, including chromosome 9 orphons, were left out of the earlier analysis of 500 to 650 of the donors. When HLA alleles, especially DR and DQ, strongly co-occurred, attributing TCR associations to individual alleles was difficult. A further reported finding was that TCR beta sequences accurately predicted the HLA-A and HLA-B alleles for most subjects in the first cohort. The sequencing pipeline was judged likely to have produced a cluster of highly shared sequence variants as a technical artifact. According to a later analysis, most CMV-associated TCR beta chains appeared to be HLA-restricted, and the HLA associations seemed to be driven largely by CMV exposure. A later analysis found that TCR association rates varied across HLA loci, with DRB1 alleles showing the most associated TCRs and HLA-C alleles the fewest. Across donors, most TCR sequences were observed very rarely, whereas some public TCRs were present in many individuals. The classifier was reported to diagnose cytomegalovirus status with high specificity and sensitivity in both the original cohort and the validation cohort. In a later genetic analysis, a missense DCLRE1C variant was associated with V-gene and J-gene trimming of TCR beta chains, and the association was replicated in an independent cohort.

Receptor amplification or capture employed the immunoSEQ multiplex PCR assay. For the multiplex PCR, a mixture combining 60 forward primers for TCR Vbeta segments and 13 reverse primers for TCR Jbeta segments was used. A multiplex PCR assay on genomic DNA amplified the CDR3 region of rearranged TCR beta genes. The Illumina HiSeq System was used to sequence the amplified TCR beta libraries as 87-base-pair reads. In the authors' own workflow: A later analysis counted about 80 million unique TCR beta chains across the 650 to 800 repertoires, and roughly 10 million of these chains were shared by at least two donors. A nearest-neighbor algorithm error-corrected the raw reads and collapsed the reads into unique sequences, merging closely related sequences to remove PCR and sequencing errors. V, D and J gene segments were assigned by aligning CDR3 sequences to IMGT reference sequences. Each retained sequence needed at least a six-nucleotide match to both a V gene segment and a J gene segment. Rearrangements were classified as productive when the CDR3 lacked stop codons and remained in frame with V and J, and all other rearrangements were classified as non-productive. CDR3 was defined according to IMGT convention as the region running from the second conserved V-encoded cysteine to the conserved J-encoded phenylalanine. Sequences without an unambiguous match to a single V gene segment were excluded from the earlier analysis of approximately 560 of the donors. An earlier analysis of some 610 of the donors called V segments functional above 56.7% productive rearrangements and segregating when the between-donor standard deviation exceeded 5%. A statistical classification framework was built for diagnosing cytomegalovirus status from the catalog of TCR beta chain sequences. A later analysis assigned V and J genes by comparing TCR nucleotide sequences with IMGT/GENE-DB human TR gene sequences. In a later analysis, CDR3 sequences and most-parsimonious VDJ recombination scenarios were assigned using the TCRdist pipeline. A later analysis defined each TCR beta chain by its CDR3 amino acid sequence plus V-gene family, and excluded reads lacking a unique V-gene family. A later analysis removed 550 to 700 highly shared, low-generation-probability nucleotide sequences to deal with suspected cross-contamination and a sequencing artifact. A later analysis calculated a clonal expansion index for each public chain from normalized within-repertoire ranks of inferred template counts. A later analysis computed generation probabilities with a VDJ recombination model fitted to out-of-frame rearrangements, and checked the results against IGoR. Hypergeometric tests were used in a later analysis to score TCR-TCR, TCR-HLA and TCR-CMV co-occurrence, with a repertoire-size bias correction applied to the TCR pairs. A later analysis estimated false discovery rates by permuting HLA or CMV assignments 20 times. In a later analysis, co-occurring TCRs were grouped using DBSCAN, and TCRdist sequence similarity was added for clustering within HLA-allele-positive subsets. Co-occurrence clustering excluded repertoires with fewer than 30,000 or more than 120,000 public chains, plus five with anomalous nucleotide sharing. As stored in TCRdb, this immuneACCESS dataset retains in-frame rearrangements with V and J assigned. A fraction of the clones does not appear; measured against another copy, unresolved V genes explain less than half of the discrepancy, and the remainder lacks a known reason. The D gene and trimming were derived from the DNA, and the V and J assignments and clone size from that table. The sample table records about 170,000 clones; 75% to 85% of these occur just once. The ten largest clonotypes hold more than 5.5% of the sample.

This clonotype was obtained from a man in his thirties or forties in good health and CMV-seropositive. The specimen sequenced was PBMCs.

Here is the DNA: TGTGCCAGTCTCCGGACAGGGGGGAGCGGCAATCAGCCCCAGCATTTT. Its protein is CASLRTGGSGNQPQHF. This sequence uses TRBV19 and TRBJ1-5; a stretch of 10 junction bases matches TRBD1. Taken from the germline V gene (reference sequence), the CDR1 and CDR2 loops are LNHDA and SQIVND. The junction shows trimming of 8 bases on V and 2 bases on J, and the gene matches do not reach 9 bases of it. The CDR3, cysteine through phenylalanine, is 16 amino acids long. Here the CDR3 DNA is all that survives: 48 bases in frame from base 1.